This T cell receptor beta chain was captured in a study of shared clonotypes between healthy human individuals. The study, taken as a whole, reports: Clonotype sharing across a handful of donors was observed for 4% to 5.5% of naive CD4 clonotypes. Few donors restricted represented genetic and exposure-history diversity.

Caucasian adults living in Nashville, Tennessee, provided all samples. As processed by the authors: As immunoSEQ supplied junction-only sequences (without quality scores), filtering differed. Only in-frame clones appear in the TCRdb table, and some are missing; sequencing was by immunoSEQ multiplex PCR. That table gives V, J and clone size, and the DNA gave D and trimming. The repertoire has 2 million to 2.5 million clones, 80% to 95% of them found once; the top ten carry more than 0.35%. Trimming removed 6 bases at V and 3 bases at J, with 9 bases between. The germline V gene has CDR1 SNHLY and CDR2 FYNNEI. The CDR3 loop spans 13 amino acids. Notes on this clone: Its antigen is as yet unknown.

V usage is TRBV2 and J usage is TRBJ2-1; D is unresolved. Input material: naive CD4+ T cells from PBMCs. Subset of the sample: CD45RA+ positively selected. The receptor was isolated from a man younger than 35 in good health. Some clones in this sample may be carry-over from other donors' samples. The CDR3 DNA reads TGTGCCAGCAGGGTCGCGGTCTACAATGAGCAGTTCTTC. Its translation: CASRVAVYNEQFF.